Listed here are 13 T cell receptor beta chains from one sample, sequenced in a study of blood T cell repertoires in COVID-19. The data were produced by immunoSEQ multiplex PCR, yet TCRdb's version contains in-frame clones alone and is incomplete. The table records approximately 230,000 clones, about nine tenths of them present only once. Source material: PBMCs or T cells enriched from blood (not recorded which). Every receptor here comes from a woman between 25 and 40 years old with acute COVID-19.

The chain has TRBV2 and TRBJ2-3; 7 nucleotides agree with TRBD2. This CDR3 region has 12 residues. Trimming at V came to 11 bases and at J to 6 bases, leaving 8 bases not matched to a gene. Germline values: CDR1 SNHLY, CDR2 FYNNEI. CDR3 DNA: TGTGCCGGAAAGGGACTACTTGATACGCAGTATTTT. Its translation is CAGKGLLDTQYF.

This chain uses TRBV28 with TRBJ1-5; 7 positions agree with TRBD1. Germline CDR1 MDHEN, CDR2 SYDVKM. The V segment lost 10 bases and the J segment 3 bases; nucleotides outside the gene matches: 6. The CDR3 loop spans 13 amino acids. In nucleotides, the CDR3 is TGTGCCACCTCAGGGGGGAACAATCAGCCCCAGCATTTT. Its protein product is CATSGGNNQPQHF.

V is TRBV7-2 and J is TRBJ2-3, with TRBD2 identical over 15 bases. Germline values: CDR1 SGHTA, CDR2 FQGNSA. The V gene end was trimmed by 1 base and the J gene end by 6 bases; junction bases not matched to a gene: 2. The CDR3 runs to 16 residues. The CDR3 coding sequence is TGTGCCAGCAGCTTAGGAGGGACTAGCGGGGGGGATACGCAGTATTTT. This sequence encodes CASSLGGTSGGDTQYF.

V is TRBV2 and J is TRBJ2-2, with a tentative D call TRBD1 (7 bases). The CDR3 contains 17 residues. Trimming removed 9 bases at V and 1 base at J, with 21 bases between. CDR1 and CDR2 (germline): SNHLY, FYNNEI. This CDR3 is CASAVIQGGLNTGELFF. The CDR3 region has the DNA TGTGCCAGTGCCGTTATCCAGGGGGGATTGAACACCGGGGAGCTGTTTTTT. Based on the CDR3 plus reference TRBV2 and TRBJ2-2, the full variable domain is EPEVTQTPSHQVTQMGQEVILRCVPISNHLYFYWYRQILGQKVEFLVSFYNNEISEKSEIFDDQFSVERPDGSNFTLKIRSTKLEDSAMYFCASAVIQGGLNTGELFFGEGSRLTVL.

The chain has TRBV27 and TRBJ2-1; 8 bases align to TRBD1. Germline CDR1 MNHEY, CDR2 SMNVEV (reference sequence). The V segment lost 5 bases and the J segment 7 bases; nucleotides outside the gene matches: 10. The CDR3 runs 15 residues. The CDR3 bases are TGTGCCAGCAGTATAGGACAGGGAGGTGTTAATGAGCAGTTCTTC. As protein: CASSIGQGGVNEQFF.

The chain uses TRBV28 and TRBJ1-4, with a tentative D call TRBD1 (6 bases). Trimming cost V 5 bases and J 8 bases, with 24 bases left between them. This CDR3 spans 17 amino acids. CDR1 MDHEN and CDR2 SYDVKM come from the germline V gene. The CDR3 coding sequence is TGTGCCAGCAGTGCACCCGGGGGGCGGACAGTTGTAGAAAAACTGTTTTTT. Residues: CASSAPGGRTVVEKLFF. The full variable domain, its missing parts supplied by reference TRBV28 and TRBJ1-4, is DVKVTQSSRYLVKRTGEKVFLECVQDMDHENMFWYRQDPGLGLRLIYFSYDVKMKEKGDIPEGYSVSREKKERFSLILESASTNQTSMYLCASSAPGGRTVVEKLFFGSGTQLSVL.

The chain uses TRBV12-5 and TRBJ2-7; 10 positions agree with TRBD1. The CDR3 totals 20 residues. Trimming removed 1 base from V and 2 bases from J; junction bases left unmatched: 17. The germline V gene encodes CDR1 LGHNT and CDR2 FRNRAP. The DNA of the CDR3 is TGTGCTAGTGGTTTGGCTGGGAGAGCAACCCCCGGACAGGGGGCCTACGAGCAGTACTTC. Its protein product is CASGLAGRATPGQGAYEQYF.

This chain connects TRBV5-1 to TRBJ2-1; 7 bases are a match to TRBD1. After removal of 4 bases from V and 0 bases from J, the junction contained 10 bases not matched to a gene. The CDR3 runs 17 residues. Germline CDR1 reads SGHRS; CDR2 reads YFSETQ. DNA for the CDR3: TGCGCCAGCAGCCCTAGTCGACAGGGAAGCTCCTACAATGAGCAGTTCTTC. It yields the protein CASSPSRQGSSYNEQFF.

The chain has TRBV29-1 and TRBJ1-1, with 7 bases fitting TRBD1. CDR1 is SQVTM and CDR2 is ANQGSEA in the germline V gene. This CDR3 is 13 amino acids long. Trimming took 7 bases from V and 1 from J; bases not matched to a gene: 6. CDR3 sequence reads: CSGGQSTNTEAFF. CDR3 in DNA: TGCAGCGGGGGACAGTCCACGAACACTGAAGCTTTCTTT.

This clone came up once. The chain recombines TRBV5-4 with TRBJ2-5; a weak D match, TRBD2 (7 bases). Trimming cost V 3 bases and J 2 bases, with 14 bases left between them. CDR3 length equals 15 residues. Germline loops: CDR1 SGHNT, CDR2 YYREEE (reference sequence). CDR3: CASSSEGGRQETQYF. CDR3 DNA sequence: TGTGCCAGCAGCTCTGAGGGGGGGCGACAAGAGACCCAGTACTTC.

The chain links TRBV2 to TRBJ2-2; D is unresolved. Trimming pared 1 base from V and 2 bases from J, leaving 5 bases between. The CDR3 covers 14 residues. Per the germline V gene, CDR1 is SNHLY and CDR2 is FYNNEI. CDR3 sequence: CASSEDPNTGELFF. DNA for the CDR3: TGTGCCAGCAGTGAAGATCCTAACACCGGGGAGCTGTTTTTT. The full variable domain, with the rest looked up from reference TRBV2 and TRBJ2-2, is EPEVTQTPSHQVTQMGQEVILRCVPISNHLYFYWYRQILGQKVEFLVSFYNNEISEKSEIFDDQFSVERPDGSNFTLKIRSTKLEDSAMYFCASSEDPNTGELFFGEGSRLTVL.

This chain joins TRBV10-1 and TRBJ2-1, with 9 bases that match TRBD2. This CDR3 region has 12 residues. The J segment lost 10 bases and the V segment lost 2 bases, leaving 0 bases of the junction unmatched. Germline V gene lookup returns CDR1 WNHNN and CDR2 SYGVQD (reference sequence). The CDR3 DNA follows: TGCGCCAGCAGTGAGAGCGGGGGGGAGCAGTTCTTC. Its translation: CASSESGGEQFF.

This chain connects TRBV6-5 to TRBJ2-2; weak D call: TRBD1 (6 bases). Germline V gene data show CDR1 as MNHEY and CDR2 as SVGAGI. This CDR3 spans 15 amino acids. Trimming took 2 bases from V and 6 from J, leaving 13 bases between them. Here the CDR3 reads CASSYQGRGAGELFF. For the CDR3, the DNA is TGTGCCAGCAGTTACCAGGGCAGGGGAGCCGGGGAGCTGTTTTTT.